The entry below gives a single T cell receptor (beta chain) sequence along with its context. The antigen is unknown. The germline V and J ends were trimmed by 3 bases and 4 bases, with 15 bases remaining between them. Germline CDR1 and CDR2: DFQATT and SNEGSKA (reference sequence). This CDR3 region has 15 residues. The sample comes from a study of blood T cells in healthy people across ages. The use of a sample-barcoded 5' primer and a J-beta primer mix characterized a second PCR of roughly 6 to 11 cycles. Each cDNA was tagged by a template-switch adaptor containing 12 random nucleotides. TCRdb redid the calling of the 5' RACE reads with MiXCR, one entry per CDR3 protein. The table records around 1.5 million distinct CDR3 sequences, 45% to 70% of them present only once. Peripheral blood, approximately 10 milliliters per donor, was collected. Overall study results and limits: While age rose, TCR beta diversity per million T cells dropped in a roughly linear way. The study could not conclusively compare naive and antigen-experienced cells, given its unsorted PBMCs.

V is TRBV20-1 and J is TRBJ1-4; D is unclear. The source is a young man in good health. The sequenced sample was blood. The CDR3 nucleotides read TGCAGTGCTAGGAATATTCGGAGGGATAATGAAAAACTGTTTTTT. Encoded protein: CSARNIRRDNEKLFF.